These 18 T cell receptor beta chains were all obtained from the same sample, sequenced in a study of T cells in Graves' hyperthyroidism and ophthalmopathy. RNA transcripts provided the source from which TCR beta CDR3 regions were amplified. HTBI primers were the set used in a first-round RT-PCR of the TCR CDR3. TCRdb analysed the multiplex PCR reads with MiXCR anew, one entry per CDR3 protein. This sample has about 270,000 distinct CDR3 sequences, with 15% found just once. The sequenced sample consisted of blood. The receptors here all came from a woman in her forties or fifties with Graves' hyperthyroidism that later progressed to Graves' ophthalmopathy.

In this sample, this clonotype turned up many times. Here the CDR3 reads CASSLRSGRGYTGELFF. The CDR3 bases are TGTGCCAGCAGCCTTCGGTCAGGGAGGGGGTACACCGGGGAGCTGTTTTTT. The chain is built from TRBV7-3 and TRBJ2-2; D is perhaps TRBD2 (7 bases). Germline-derived CDR1 and CDR2 are SGHTA and FQGTGA. The CDR3 has 17 residues. V shed 5 bases and J shed 3 bases, with 19 bases lying between them. The whole variable domain, remainder taken from reference TRBV7-3 and TRBJ2-2, is GAGVSQTPSNKVTEKGKYVELRCDPISGHTALYWYRQSLGQGPEFLIYFQGTGAADDSGLPNDRFFAVRPEGSVSTLKIQRTERGDSAVYLCASSLRSGRGYTGELFFGEGSRLTVL.

The sample holds many counts of this clonotype. The chain carries TRBV5-1 and TRBJ1-1; D is uncertain. V was cut by 2 bases and J by 4 bases, with 9 bases left in between. This CDR3 spans 13 amino acids. The V gene's germline CDR1 is SGHRS and CDR2 YFSETQ. The CDR3 DNA is TGCGCCAGCAGCTTCGAACTCCGCACTGAAGCTTTCTTT. This sequence encodes CASSFELRTEAFF.

This clonotype was observed a handful of times. This rearrangement joins TRBV20-1 to TRBJ1-6; D is ambiguous. V was cut by 1 base and J by 8 bases, with 15 bases left in between. Germline-derived CDR1 and CDR2 are DFQATT and SNEGSKA (reference sequence). This CDR3 has 15 residues. CDR3 nucleotides: TGCAGTGCTAGAGGTCCGGCATCACCTCATTCACCCCTCCACTTT. It is translated as CSARGPASPHSPLHF.

This chain connects TRBV19 to TRBJ2-3; unclear D gene. From germline, CDR1 is LNHDA and CDR2 SQIVND (reference sequence). The CDR3 has 19 amino acids. The ends were cut back, 0 bases at V and 2 bases at J, with 21 bases in the middle. As DNA, the CDR3 is TGTGCCAGTAGTATAGATCTGCGGAGCGACCGAATTACCACAGATACGCAGTATTTT. Residues: CASSIDLRSDRITTDTQYF.

The chain carries TRBV7-8 and TRBJ2-2; the match to TRBD2 covers 15 bases. The germline V gene encodes CDR1 SGHVS and CDR2 FQNEAQ. V trimming: 2 bases; J trimming: 7 bases; junction bases outside the gene matches: 8. This CDR3 contains 18 residues. CDR3 in amino acids: CASSLLGLAGGRGGELFF. CDR3 nucleotide sequence: TGTGCCAGCAGCTTATTAGGACTAGCGGGAGGGCGGGGCGGGGAGCTGTTTTTT.

The chain couples TRBV7-2 to TRBJ2-3; D is undetermined. Trimming stripped 1 base from V and 0 bases from J, with 8 bases between. The CDR3 is 15 residues long. Germline-derived CDR1 and CDR2 are SGHTA and FQGNSA. CDR3 residues: CASSLDSPSTDTQYF. The CDR3 coding sequence is TGTGCCAGCAGCTTAGACAGCCCTAGCACAGATACGCAGTATTTT.

The genes are TRBV27 and TRBJ1-4; D is unresolved. Per germline, CDR1 MNHEY and CDR2 SMNVEV (reference sequence). The CDR3 covers 14 residues. V lost 4 bases, J lost 0 bases, and 6 bases lay in between. The CDR3 DNA follows: TGTGCCAGCAGTTACCTGGCAACTAATGAAAAACTGTTTTTT. This encodes CASSYLATNEKLFF.

The table lists this clonotype with many counts. J is TRBJ2-7 and V is TRBV2; weak D call: TRBD1 (6 bases). V gave up 10 bases and J gave up 3 bases, with 19 bases separating them. The germline gives CDR1 SNHLY, CDR2 FYNNEI. The CDR3 totals 14 residues. As DNA, the CDR3 is TGTGCCACCCGACTCAGGGGCTGGTACTACGAGCAGTACTTC. It translates to CATRLRGWYYEQYF. Full variable domain (missing parts from reference TRBV2 and TRBJ2-7): EPEVTQTPSHQVTQMGQEVILRCVPISNHLYFYWYRQILGQKVEFLVSFYNNEISEKSEIFDDQFSVERPDGSNFTLKIRSTKLEDSAMYFCATRLRGWYYEQYFGPGTRLTVT.

In its sample, this clonotype was seen many times. This chain links TRBV7-9 with TRBJ1-1; D gene unclear. Germline CDR1 reads SEHNR; CDR2 reads FQNEAQ (reference sequence). Trimming took off 5 bases at V and 4 bases at J, with 14 bases between the two ends. The CDR3 loop spans 14 amino acids. CDR3 coding DNA: TGTGCCAGCAGCCAATCGATTCGGGGCACTGAAGCTTTCTTT. This gives the protein CASSQSIRGTEAFF.

This clonotype was picked up many times. The chain combines TRBV13 with TRBJ2-1, with 7 bases that match TRBD2. Trimming removed 5 bases from V and 2 bases from J; junction bases left unmatched: 6. The CDR3 has 15 residues. Germline V gene data show CDR1 as PRHDT and CDR2 as FYEKMQ (reference sequence). The CDR3 bases are TGTGCCAGCAGCCCCCACGGACTAGCCTACAATGAGCAGTTCTTC. Residues: CASSPHGLAYNEQFF.

As for this clonotype: A junction boundary mismatches the germline segment, possibly from a read error. The CDR3 loop reads CASSPAGETRYF. DNA for the CDR3: TGTGCCAGCAGCCCAGCTGGGGAGACCCGGTACTTC. This chain joins TRBV3-1 and TRBJ2-5; TRBD2 is a possible D gene (5 bases). CDR3 size: 12 residues. The germline V gene has CDR1 LGHDT and CDR2 YNNKEL (reference sequence).

This chain links TRBV15 with TRBJ2-2, with 10 bases matching TRBD1. The J segment lost 6 bases and the V segment lost 0 bases, leaving 10 bases of the junction unmatched. The CDR3 is made up of 18 amino acids. The germline V gene encodes CDR1 LNHNV and CDR2 YYDKDF (reference sequence). The CDR3 DNA reads TGTGCCACCAGCAGAGATCCGAGACAGGGGGCGCGTTCCGGGGAGCTGTTTTTT. Amino acid sequence: CATSRDPRQGARSGELFF.

This clonotype was seen ten or more times. V gene TRBV6-1 combines with J gene TRBJ2-5, with 10 bases identical to TRBD2. CDR1 is MNHNS and CDR2 is SASEGT in the germline V gene. V was clipped by 3 bases and J by 4 bases; unmatched bases: 2. The length of the CDR3 is 14 residues. CDR3 loop: CASSETSGPETQYF. The CDR3 DNA reads TGTGCCAGCAGTGAGACTAGCGGGCCAGAGACCCAGTACTTC.

This clonotype was found many times. The V call is TRBV12-3 or TRBV12-4, the J call TRBJ2-2, with TRBD1 matching 8 bases. This CDR3 spans 15 amino acids. V shed 3 bases, J shed 4 bases, and the junction held 4 bases outside the gene matches. The CDR3 nucleotides are TGTGCCAGCAGTTTTCAGGGGGCGGGCACCGGGGAGCTGTTTTTT. The encoded protein is CASSFQGAGTGELFF.

Only a few counts were recorded for this clonotype. V usage is TRBV7-9 and J usage is TRBJ2-7, with 7 bases that match TRBD2. CDR3 size: 14 residues. The V gene's germline CDR1 is SEHNR and CDR2 FQNEAQ (reference sequence). After removal of 2 bases from V and 7 bases from J, the junction contained 8 bases not matched to a gene. CDR3 bases: TGTGCCAGCAGCTTAAGCAGGTCGGGGGGAGAGCAGTACTTC. Amino acid sequence: CASSLSRSGGEQYF.

This clonotype has just a few counts. The rearrangement joins TRBV7-8 to TRBJ2-4, with a tentative D call TRBD2 (5 bases). Germline V lookup: CDR1 SGHVS, CDR2 FQNEAQ. V was pared by 5 bases and J by 4 bases, with 12 bases between. This CDR3 has 14 amino acids. This CDR3 is CASSLPGVKNIQYF. The CDR3 DNA is TGTGCCAGCAGCCTACCCGGGGTTAAAAACATTCAGTACTTC.

This clonotype has at least ten counts. This sequence joins TRBV30 and TRBJ2-5, with D tentatively TRBD1 (6 bases). Germline CDR1 reads GTSNPN; CDR2 reads SVGIG (reference sequence). The CDR3 extends over 13 amino acids. V was cut by 2 bases and J by 3 bases, with 10 bases left in between. DNA for the CDR3: TGTGCCTGGAGTCCGGACAGAAAAGAGACCCAGTACTTC. Translated: CAWSPDRKETQYF.

This clonotype was recorded many times. The chain recombines TRBV5-8 with TRBJ2-1; D is undetermined. Germline CDR1 and CDR2: SGHTS and YDEGEE. V was shortened by 0 bases and J by 4 bases, with 5 bases between the two germline ends. This CDR3 is 13 amino acids long. CDR3 sequence reads: CASSLAYYNEQFF. The CDR3 DNA sequence: TGTGCCAGCAGCTTGGCTTATTACAATGAGCAGTTCTTC.